What follows are 22 T cell receptor beta chains derived from one specimen sequenced in a study of blood T cells in healthy people across ages. The second PCR ran about 6 to 12 cycles with a sample-barcoded 5' primer and J-beta primers. TCRdb ran MiXCR on the 5' RACE reads and lists one entry per CDR3 protein. Found here are 1.5 million to 2 million distinct CDR3 sequences, more than 35% of them singletons; the top ten hold 20% to 25%. The sample taken for sequencing was blood. These receptors all come from a human donor in good health.

CDR3 DNA: TGCGCCAGCAGCTTGGGACAGACCGGGGACGAGCAGTACTTC. This codes for CASSLGQTGDEQYF. The V call is TRBV5-1, the J call TRBJ2-7; the D gene could be TRBD1 or TRBD2 (5 bases each). Germline V gene data show CDR1 as SGHRS and CDR2 as YFSETQ. This CDR3 has 14 amino acids. The V end was cut by 0 bases, the J end by 5 bases, with 12 bases between.

The rearrangement uses TRBV27 and TRBJ1-4; D possibly corresponds to TRBD1 (5 bases). CDR3 size: 16 residues. Germline V gene sequence: CDR1 MNHEY, CDR2 SMNVEV (reference sequence). Trimming stripped 7 bases from V and 4 bases from J, with 19 bases between. This CDR3 is CASKGRGKSDNEKLFF. The CDR3 DNA reads TGTGCCAGCAAGGGGAGGGGAAAGTCGGATAATGAAAAACTGTTTTTT. The whole variable domain, remainder taken from reference TRBV27 and TRBJ1-4, is EAQVTQNPRYLITVTGKKLTVTCSQNMNHEYMSWYRQDPGLGLRQIYYSMNVEVTDKGDVPEGYKVSRKEKRNFPLILESPSPNQTSLYFCASKGRGKSDNEKLFFGSGTQLSVL.

With respect to this clonotype: One junction end disagrees with the germline gene, perhaps due to a read error. The chain uses TRBV4-2 and TRBJ1-1; TRBD1 is a possible D gene (6 bases). The CDR3 runs to 11 residues. The germline V gene has CDR1 LGHNA and CDR2 YNFKEQ. DNA of the CDR3: TGTGCCAGCACCCAAGGACAGCAAGCTTTCTTT. Its protein product is CASTQGQQAFF.

The chain recombines TRBV12-3 or TRBV12-4 with TRBJ2-5; D unresolved. This CDR3 spans 13 amino acids. Trimming removed 5 bases at V and 5 bases at J, with 12 bases between. Here the CDR3 reads CASSPETTETQYF. In DNA, the CDR3 is TGTGCCAGCAGTCCCGAGACGACGGAGACCCAGTACTTC.

The genes are TRBV3-1 and TRBJ1-2, with TRBD1 matching over 9 bases. Germline V gene sequence: CDR1 LGHDT, CDR2 YNNKEL (reference sequence). V lost 5 bases and J lost 7; bases outside the gene matches: 17. CDR3 length: 17 residues. This chain's CDR3 is CASSSPGQGILSCGYTF. The CDR3 DNA reads TGTGCCAGCAGCTCTCCGGGACAGGGCATTTTGAGTTGTGGCTACACCTTC.

This clonotype has only a few counts. The DNA for the CDR3 is TGCAGCGTTGAGTGGTCGGGCGGAGGGGCCAAAAACATTCAGTACTTC. Protein product: CSVEWSGGGAKNIQYF. This chain links TRBV29-1 with TRBJ2-4; D might be TRBD2 (6 bases). This CDR3 region has 16 residues. Germline assignment: CDR1 SQVTM and CDR2 ANQGSEA. Trimming removed 3 bases from V and 1 base from J, with 16 bases in between. Full variable domain (rest looked up from reference TRBV29-1 and TRBJ2-4): SAVISQKPSRDICQRGTSLTIQCQVDSQVTMMFWYRQQPGQSLTLIATANQGSEATYESGFVIDKFPISRPNLTFSTLTVSNMSPEDSSIYLCSVEWSGGGAKNIQYFGAGTRLSVL.

As to this clonotype: A junction boundary mismatches the germline segment, possibly from a read error. This rearrangement joins TRBV6-1 to TRBJ2-5; D not certain. Germline lookup yields CDR1 MNHNS and CDR2 SASEGT. CDR3 length: 13 residues. CDR3: CASNERRFETQYF. CDR3 coding DNA: TGTGCCAGCAATGAAAGAAGGTTTGAGACCCAGTACTTC.

With respect to this clonotype: Compared with germline, one end of the junction differs, possibly owing to a read error. This rearrangement joins TRBV24-1 to TRBJ2-1; the match to TRBD1 covers 7 bases. This CDR3 comprises 16 residues. The germline CDR1 and CDR2 sequences are KGHDR and SFDVKD. The chain's CDR3 is CATSDTTGASYNERFF. The CDR3 nucleotides are TGTGCCACCAGTGACACTACAGGGGCGTCATACAATGAGCGGTTCTTC.

This chain's CDR3 is CSAPQGGGLHNEQFF. The CDR3 DNA reads TGCAGTGCTCCGCAGGGGGGGGGCCTCCACAATGAGCAGTTCTTC. The rearrangement uses TRBV20-1 and TRBJ2-1; D assignment may be TRBD1 or TRBD2 (7 bases each). CDR3 size: 15 residues. Trimming shortened V by 5 bases and J by 5 bases, and 19 bases separated the two germline ends. Germline loops: CDR1 DFQATT, CDR2 SNEGSKA (reference sequence).

This chain connects TRBV7-2 to TRBJ2-1; D may match TRBD1 or TRBD2 (5 bases each). The CDR3 runs 13 residues. V lost 8 bases and J lost 3, with 11 bases in between. Germline CDR1 is SGHTA and CDR2 is FQGNSA. The CDR3 DNA reads as TGTGCCAGCTTGGGGGTCGTCTACAATGAGCAGTTCTTC. It translates to CASLGVVYNEQFF.

The chain employs TRBV9 and TRBJ1-2, with a weak D call TRBD1 (5 bases). V lost 0 bases to trimming and J lost 4 bases, with 10 bases between them. The germline CDR1 and CDR2 sequences are SGDLS and YYNGEE. The CDR3 is 14 residues long. The CDR3, as DNA: TGTGCCAGCAGCGTAGATGTGGGGCCCTATGGCTACACCTTC. It yields the protein CASSVDVGPYGYTF.

The chain employs TRBV6-5 and TRBJ1-2; D gene ambiguous. This CDR3 has 15 residues. The V and J ends lost 2 bases and 8 bases respectively, with 18 bases between them. Germline V gene lookup returns CDR1 MNHEY and CDR2 SVGAGI. CDR3: CASSYKNYEGRGYTF. The CDR3 DNA is TGTGCCAGCAGTTACAAGAACTACGAGGGCCGCGGCTACACCTTC.

Regarding this clonotype: A much larger clone lies one base from this, so it may be a read error. This sequence joins TRBV20-1 and TRBJ1-2; a possible D gene is TRBD1 (5 bases). CDR1 is DFQATT and CDR2 is SNEGSKA in the germline V gene (reference sequence). Trimming took 1 base from V and 9 from J, leaving 15 bases between them. The CDR3 totals 13 residues. The CDR3 is CSARVGRAASYTF. The CDR3 region has the DNA TGCAGTGCTAGAGTAGGCAGGGCCGCGAGCTACACCTTC.

This clonotype has only a few counts. The chain has TRBV11-3 and TRBJ2-1; possibly TRBD2 for D (6 bases). Looked up from germline, CDR1 is SGHNT and CDR2 is YENEEA. Trimming removed 1 base at V and 3 bases at J, with 10 bases between. The CDR3 totals 15 residues. CDR3 residues: CASSLVAGFYNEQFF. The CDR3 region has the DNA TGTGCCAGCAGCTTAGTTGCGGGATTCTACAATGAGCAGTTCTTC.

The chain combines TRBV7-2 with TRBJ2-7; D is possibly TRBD2 (6 bases). V lost 4 bases to trimming and J lost 6 bases, with 16 bases between them. CDR3 size: 14 residues. Looked up from germline, CDR1 is SGHTA and CDR2 is FQGNSA. The CDR3 region is CASSSMTSYGEQYF. The CDR3 DNA reads TGTGCCAGCAGCTCGATGACTAGTTATGGCGAGCAGTACTTC.

This chain's CDR3 is CASSQDLGGLGETQYF. The DNA of the CDR3 is TGCGCCAGCAGCCAAGATTTAGGAGGATTGGGGGAGACCCAGTACTTC. The V gene is TRBV4-3, the J gene TRBJ2-5; D perhaps matches TRBD2 (5 bases). This CDR3 contains 16 residues. Trimming removed 0 bases from V and 5 bases from J, with 16 bases in between. Germline V gene data show CDR1 as LGHNA and CDR2 as YSLEER.

The sample holds a few counts of this clonotype. V and J are TRBV9 and TRBJ1-6; D is perhaps TRBD1 (5 bases). This CDR3 spans 15 amino acids. Trimming left V 3 bases short and J 9 bases short, with 16 bases between. Looked up from germline, CDR1 is SGDLS and CDR2 is YYNGEE. The CDR3 sequence: CASSDSPTEASPLHF. For the CDR3, the DNA is TGTGCCAGCAGCGATTCCCCGACAGAGGCTTCACCCCTCCACTTT.

About this clonotype itself: Compared with germline, one end of the junction differs, possibly owing to a read error. The rearrangement uses TRBV10-3 and TRBJ2-5; D is possibly TRBD2 (5 bases). Germline lookup yields CDR1 ENHRY and CDR2 SYGVKD. The CDR3 has 15 amino acids. CDR3 sequence reads: CAISKSEAYGETQYF. The CDR3 DNA is TGTGCCATCAGTAAGTCGGAGGCGTATGGAGAGACCCAGTACTTC.

This clonotype was counted between two and nine times. This rearrangement joins TRBV9 to TRBJ2-5; weak D call: TRBD2 (7 bases). The J call may be mistaken, given a closer DNA end match to TRBJ2-7. Germline loops: CDR1 SGDLS, CDR2 YYNGEE. This CDR3 contains 16 residues. This CDR3 reads CASSRTGQGTTYEQYF. Written as DNA, the CDR3 is TGTGCCAGCAGTCGTACGGGTCAGGGGACTACCTACGAGCAGTACTTC.

The chain has TRBV5-1 and TRBJ2-7, with D perhaps matching TRBD2 (6 bases). From germline, CDR1 is SGHRS and CDR2 YFSETQ. The CDR3 loop spans 16 amino acids. Deletions cut 0 bases from V and 2 bases from J, with 15 bases between. The CDR3, as DNA: TGCGCCAGCAGCTTGGGGGGCTCGGGCGGGGCCTACGAGCAGTACTTC. This encodes CASSLGGSGGAYEQYF.

In its sample, this clonotype was seen once. At one end the junction does not follow the germline gene, possibly because of a read error. This chain uses TRBV20-1 with TRBJ2-1, with 11 bases fitting TRBD2. CDR3 length: 16 amino acids. Germline V gives CDR1 DFQATT, CDR2 SNEGSKA (reference sequence). Written as DNA, the CDR3 is TGCAGTGCTAGTCCCATAGCGGGGGGGCACTACAATGAGCAGGTCTTC. It codes for CSASPIAGGHYNEQVF.

CDR3 nucleotides: TGCGCCAGCAGCACAAGGCGTGATAGCAATCAGCCCCAGCATTTT. It codes for CASSTRRDSNQPQHF. This chain uses TRBV4-1 with TRBJ1-5; D ambiguous. CDR1 MGHRA and CDR2 YSYEKL come from the germline V gene. The CDR3 is made up of 15 amino acids. V dropped 5 bases and J dropped 0 bases, with 11 bases sitting between them.